The 5 T cell receptor beta chains below were found in one sample sequenced in a study of CD8+CD57+ T cells in acquired aplastic anemia. Profiles of TCR beta VDJ and CDR3 were generated from a genomic DNA template. TCRdb re-called the reads through MiXCR, storing one row per CDR3 protein. The sample has around 150,000 distinct CDR3 sequences; around two fifths are singletons. The specimen was sorted CD4+, CD8+, or CD8+CD57+ T cells (not recorded which) from PBMCs. The receptors derive from a human donor in good health, serving as a control.

This clonotype has at least ten counts. The chain recombines TRBV20-1 with TRBJ2-1; perhaps D is TRBD1 or TRBD2 (6 bases each). The CDR3 is made up of 16 amino acids. Germline CDR1 reads DFQATT; CDR2 reads SNEGSKA (reference sequence). Trimming stripped 3 bases from V and 0 bases from J, with 15 bases between. This chain's CDR3 is CSARGSGAVSYNEQFF. In nucleotides, the CDR3 is TGCAGTGCTAGGGGGTCGGGGGCAGTCTCCTACAATGAGCAGTTCTTC.

The chain combines TRBV27 with TRBJ2-5; TRBD2 aligns across 9 bases. The CDR3 loop spans 16 amino acids. Per the germline V gene, CDR1 is MNHEY and CDR2 is SMNVEV (reference sequence). J was trimmed by 5 bases and V by 2 bases; bases with no gene match: 9. Written as DNA, the CDR3 is TGTGCCAGCAGTTTAGCGACTAGCGGACAGAAGGAGACCCAGTACTTC. It yields the protein CASSLATSGQKETQYF.

V usage is TRBV12-3 or TRBV12-4 and J usage is TRBJ1-2, with 7 positions matching TRBD1. The CDR3 loop spans 14 amino acids. V lost 2 bases to trimming and J lost 6 bases; unmatched junction nucleotides: 6. CDR3 sequence reads: CASSLMGRGNGYTF. CDR3 sequence (DNA): TGTGCCAGCAGTTTAATGGGCAGGGGGAATGGCTACACCTTC.

This sequence joins TRBV4-1 and TRBJ2-3; no definite D call. Trimming left V 1 base short and J 3 bases short, with 14 bases between. The CDR3 is 16 amino acids. CDR1 MGHRA and CDR2 YSYEKL come from the germline V gene. The CDR3 loop is CASSQGFAVGTDTQYF. The CDR3 DNA reads TGCGCCAGCAGCCAAGGTTTCGCTGTAGGAACAGATACGCAGTATTTT.

The chain recombines TRBV19 with TRBJ1-3; no clear D. V lost 3 bases to trimming and J lost 2 bases, with 11 bases between them. Germline V CDR1 and CDR2: LNHDA, SQIVND (reference sequence). This CDR3 has 15 residues. The CDR3 region is CASSIPRAPGNTIYF. The CDR3 DNA is TGTGCCAGTAGTATCCCCCGCGCACCTGGAAACACCATATATTTT. The full variable domain, in which reference TRBV19 and TRBJ1-3 provide the parts outside the CDR3, is DGGITQSPKYLFRKEGQNVTLSCEQNLNHDAMYWYRQDPGQGLRLIYYSQIVNDFQKGDIAEGYSVSREKKESFPLTVTSAQKNPTAFYLCASSIPRAPGNTIYFGEGSWLTVV.